The present entry profiles one TCR beta chain with its context. Its specificity is not known. These data are taken from a study of CD8 T cell repertoires and HIV-1 epitope variants. Study background: Controls were a CMV, EBV and flu peptide pool, Ebola AY9 negative control, and no-peptide well. Whole-study results and caveats: Four to six clonotypes recognized Nef KF9, one HW9, none TAALDMSHF.

Clones were read by immunoSEQ multiplex PCR, and TCRdb kept only the in-frame ones, dropping some. The sample has approximately 90,000 clones; roughly four fifths are singletons. The CDR3 contains 15 residues. Germline CDR1 is MNHEY and CDR2 is SVGAGI. The ends were cut back, 2 bases at V and 5 bases at J, with 13 bases in the middle. The sequence was obtained from a male donor with HIV. The J gene is TRBJ2-1, the V gene TRBV6-5; a possible D gene is TRBD2 (5 bases). What was sequenced was uncultured baseline CD8+ T cells from peripheral blood mononuclear cells (PBMCs). CDR3 DNA sequence: TGTGCCAGCAGTTACGTTTCCCTCGGGAACAATGAGCAGTTCTTC. It yields the protein CASSYVSLGNNEQFF.